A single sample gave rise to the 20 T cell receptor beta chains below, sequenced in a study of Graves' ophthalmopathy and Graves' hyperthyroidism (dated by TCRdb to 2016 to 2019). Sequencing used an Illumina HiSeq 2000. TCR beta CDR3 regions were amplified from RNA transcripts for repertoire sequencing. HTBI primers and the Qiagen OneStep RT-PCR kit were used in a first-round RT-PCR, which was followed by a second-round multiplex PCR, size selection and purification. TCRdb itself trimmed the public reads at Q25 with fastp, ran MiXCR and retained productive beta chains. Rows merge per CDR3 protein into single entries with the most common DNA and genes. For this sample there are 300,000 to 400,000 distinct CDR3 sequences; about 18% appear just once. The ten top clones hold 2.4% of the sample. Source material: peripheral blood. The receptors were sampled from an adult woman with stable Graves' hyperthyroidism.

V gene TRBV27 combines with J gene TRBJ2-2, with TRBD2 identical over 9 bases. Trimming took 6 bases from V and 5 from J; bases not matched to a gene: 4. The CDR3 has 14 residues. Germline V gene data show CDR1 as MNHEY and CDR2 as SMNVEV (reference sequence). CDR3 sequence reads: CASRRLAATGELFF. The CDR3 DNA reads TGTGCCAGCAGGCGACTAGCGGCTACCGGGGAGCTGTTTTTT.

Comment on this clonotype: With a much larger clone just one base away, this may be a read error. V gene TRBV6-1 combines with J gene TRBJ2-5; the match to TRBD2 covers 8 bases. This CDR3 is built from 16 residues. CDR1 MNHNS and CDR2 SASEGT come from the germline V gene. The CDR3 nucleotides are TGTGCCAGCAGTGTCTCCCCGGGACTAGTATCGGAGAGCCAGTACTTC. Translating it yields CASSVSPGLVSESQYF.

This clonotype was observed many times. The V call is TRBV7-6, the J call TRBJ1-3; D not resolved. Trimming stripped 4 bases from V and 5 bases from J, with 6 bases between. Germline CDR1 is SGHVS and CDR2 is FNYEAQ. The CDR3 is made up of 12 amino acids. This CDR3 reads CASSSQRNTIYF. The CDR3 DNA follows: TGTGCCAGCAGCTCGCAAAGAAACACCATATATTTT.

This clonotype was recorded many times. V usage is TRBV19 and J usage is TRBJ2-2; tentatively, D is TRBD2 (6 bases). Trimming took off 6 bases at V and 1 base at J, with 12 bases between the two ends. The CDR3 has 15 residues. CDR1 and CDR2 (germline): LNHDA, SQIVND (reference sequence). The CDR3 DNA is TGTGCCAGTAGCCGAAGCGGGTGGAACACCGGGGAGCTGTTTTTT. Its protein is CASSRSGWNTGELFF. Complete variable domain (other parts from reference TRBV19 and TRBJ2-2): DGGITQSPKYLFRKEGQNVTLSCEQNLNHDAMYWYRQDPGQGLRLIYYSQIVNDFQKGDIAEGYSVSREKKESFPLTVTSAQKNPTAFYLCASSRSGWNTGELFFGEGSRLTVL.

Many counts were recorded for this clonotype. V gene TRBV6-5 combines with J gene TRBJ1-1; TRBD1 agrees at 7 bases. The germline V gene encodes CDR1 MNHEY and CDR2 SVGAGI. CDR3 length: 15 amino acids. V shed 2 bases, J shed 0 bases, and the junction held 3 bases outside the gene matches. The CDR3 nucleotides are TGTGCCAGCAGTTACCAGGGGGGGGTGAACACTGAAGCTTTCTTT. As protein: CASSYQGGVNTEAFF.

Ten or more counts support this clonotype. The CDR3 bases are TGTGCCAGCAAGGCGCTGGGTGAGAACACTGAAGCTTTCTTT. It is translated as CASKALGENTEAFF. The chain combines TRBV28 with TRBJ1-1; no clear D gene. Germline V CDR1 and CDR2: MDHEN, SYDVKM. The ends were cut back, 7 bases at V and 1 base at J, with 13 bases in the middle. The CDR3 loop spans 14 amino acids.

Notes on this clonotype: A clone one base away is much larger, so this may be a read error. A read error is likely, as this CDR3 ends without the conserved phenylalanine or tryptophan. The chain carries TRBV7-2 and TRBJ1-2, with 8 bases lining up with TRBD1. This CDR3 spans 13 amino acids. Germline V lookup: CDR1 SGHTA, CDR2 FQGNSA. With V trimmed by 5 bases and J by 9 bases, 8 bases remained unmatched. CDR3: CASSRQGAVSYTY. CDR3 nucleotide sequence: TGTGCCAGCAGCCGCCAGGGGGCAGTTAGCTACACCTAC.

The CDR3 coding sequence is TGTGCCAGCAGTCCCAAGGGTCCGCGCCCGCGGGAGAGCGCAGATACGCAGTATTTT. It specifies CASSPKGPRPRESADTQYF. The chain employs TRBV6-4 and TRBJ2-3, with 7 bases aligning to TRBD2. CDR3 size: 19 residues. J lost 4 bases, V lost 5 bases, and 21 bases had no gene match. The germline V gene has CDR1 MRHNA and CDR2 SNTAGT.

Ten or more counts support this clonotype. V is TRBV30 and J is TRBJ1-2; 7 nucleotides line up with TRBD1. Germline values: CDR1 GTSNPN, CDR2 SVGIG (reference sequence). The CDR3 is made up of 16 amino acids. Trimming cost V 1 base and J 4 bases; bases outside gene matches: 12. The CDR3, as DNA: TGTGCCTGGAGTGCCCCCCGGACAGGTCCAGGCTATGGCTACACCTTC. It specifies CAWSAPRTGPGYGYTF.

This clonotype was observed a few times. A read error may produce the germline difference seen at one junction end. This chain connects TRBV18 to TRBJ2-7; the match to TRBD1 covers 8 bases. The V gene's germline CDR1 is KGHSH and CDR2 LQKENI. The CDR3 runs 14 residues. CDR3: CASSPPGTGYEQHF. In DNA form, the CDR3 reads TGTGCCAGCTCACCCCCCGGGACAGGCTACGAGCAGCACTTC.

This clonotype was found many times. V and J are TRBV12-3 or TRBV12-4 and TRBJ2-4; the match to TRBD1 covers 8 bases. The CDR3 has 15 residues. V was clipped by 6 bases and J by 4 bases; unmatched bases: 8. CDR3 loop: CASRAGQGSKNIQYF. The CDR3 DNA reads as TGTGCCAGCAGGGCAGGACAGGGTTCGAAAAACATTCAGTACTTC.

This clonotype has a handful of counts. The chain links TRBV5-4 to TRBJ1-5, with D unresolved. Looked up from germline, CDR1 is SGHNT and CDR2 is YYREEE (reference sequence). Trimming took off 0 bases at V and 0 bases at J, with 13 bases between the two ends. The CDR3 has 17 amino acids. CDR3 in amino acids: CASSLGEESDSNQPQHF. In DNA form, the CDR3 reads TGTGCCAGCAGCTTGGGAGAGGAGAGCGATAGCAATCAGCCCCAGCATTTT.

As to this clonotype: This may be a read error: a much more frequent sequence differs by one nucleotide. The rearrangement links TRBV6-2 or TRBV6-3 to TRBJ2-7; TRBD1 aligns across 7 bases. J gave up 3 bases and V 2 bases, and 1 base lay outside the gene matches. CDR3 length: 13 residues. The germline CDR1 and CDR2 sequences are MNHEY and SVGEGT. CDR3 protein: CASSYRGHYEQYF. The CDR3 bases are TGTGCCAGCAGTTACAGGGGGCACTACGAGCAGTACTTC.

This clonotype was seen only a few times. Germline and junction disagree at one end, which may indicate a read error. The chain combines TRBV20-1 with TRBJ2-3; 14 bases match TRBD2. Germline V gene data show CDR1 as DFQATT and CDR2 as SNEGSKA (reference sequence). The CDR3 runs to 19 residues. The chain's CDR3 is CSARESGTSGRLVTDTHYF. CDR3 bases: TGCAGTGCTAGAGAGTCGGGGACTAGCGGGAGATTGGTAACAGATACGCATTATTTT.

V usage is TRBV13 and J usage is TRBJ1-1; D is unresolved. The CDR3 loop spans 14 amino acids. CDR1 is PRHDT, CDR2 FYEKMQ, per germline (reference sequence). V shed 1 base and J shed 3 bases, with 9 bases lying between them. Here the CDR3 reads CASSLERRYTEAFF. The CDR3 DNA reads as TGTGCCAGCAGCTTAGAACGGAGGTACACTGAAGCTTTCTTT.

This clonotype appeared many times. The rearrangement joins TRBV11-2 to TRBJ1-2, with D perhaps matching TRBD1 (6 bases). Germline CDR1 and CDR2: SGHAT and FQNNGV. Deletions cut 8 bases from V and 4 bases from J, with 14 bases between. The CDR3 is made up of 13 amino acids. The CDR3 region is CASSSQGAYGYTF. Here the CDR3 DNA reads TGTGCCAGCTCGTCACAGGGCGCCTATGGCTACACCTTC.

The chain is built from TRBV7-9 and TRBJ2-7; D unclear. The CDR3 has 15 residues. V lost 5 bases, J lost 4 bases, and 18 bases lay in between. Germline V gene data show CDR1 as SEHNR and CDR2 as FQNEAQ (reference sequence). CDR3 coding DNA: TGTGCCAGCAGCCCCCCAGGCACGTCTATGTACGAGCAGTACTTC. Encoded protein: CASSPPGTSMYEQYF.

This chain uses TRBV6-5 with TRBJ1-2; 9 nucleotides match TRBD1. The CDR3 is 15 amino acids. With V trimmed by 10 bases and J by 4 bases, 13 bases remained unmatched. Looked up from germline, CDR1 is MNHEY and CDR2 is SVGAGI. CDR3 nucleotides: TGTGCCACCGTTAATGCCGGGACAGGGCCCTATGGCTACACCTTC. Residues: CATVNAGTGPYGYTF.

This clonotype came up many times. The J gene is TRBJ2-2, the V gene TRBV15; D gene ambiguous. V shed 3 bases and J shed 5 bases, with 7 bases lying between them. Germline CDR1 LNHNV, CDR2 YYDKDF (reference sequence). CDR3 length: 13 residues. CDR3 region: CATSREPTGELFF. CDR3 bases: TGTGCCACCAGCAGGGAACCAACCGGGGAGCTGTTTTTT.

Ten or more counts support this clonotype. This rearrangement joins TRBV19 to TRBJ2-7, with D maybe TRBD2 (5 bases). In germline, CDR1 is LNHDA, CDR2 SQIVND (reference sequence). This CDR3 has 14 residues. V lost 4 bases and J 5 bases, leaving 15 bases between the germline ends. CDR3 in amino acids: CASSTGVLSDEQYF. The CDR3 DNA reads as TGTGCCAGTAGTACCGGGGTGTTGTCGGACGAGCAGTACTTC.